These 23 T cell receptor beta chains were all obtained from the same sample, sequenced in a study of cytotoxic CD8 clonotypes in ibrutinib-treated CLL (dated by TCRdb to about 2021). Receptor libraries were prepared by the immunoSEQ multiplex PCR assay. The table comes from immuneACCESS by way of TCRdb, which keeps in-frame sequences with V and J called. Part of the clones is missing from these tables; in studies checked, under half for an unresolved V gene and the rest for unknown reasons. Within this sample are about 60,000 clones, with about 54% of them counted one time only. Roughly 25% of the sample goes to the ten largest clones. The label giving this sample's time point can be read as: progressive disease on ibrutinib. The sequencing used PBMCs, collected at disease progression, from a patient treated with ibrutinib. Receptors originate from a human donor with chronic lymphocytic leukemia.

This rearrangement joins TRBV6-5 to TRBJ1-5; D not resolved. Per germline, CDR1 MNHEY and CDR2 SVGAGI. V lost 0 bases and J lost 7, with 10 bases in between. CDR3 size: 14 residues. As DNA, the CDR3 is TGTGCCAGCAGTTACTCATCTGGGGAGCAGCCCCAGCATTTT. Protein: CASSYSSGEQPQHF.

This chain joins TRBV7-9 and TRBJ1-1, with TRBD1 identical over 10 bases. The CDR3 spans 16 residues. Unmatched junction bases numbered 7, after V lost 5 bases and J lost 1 base. CDR1 and CDR2 from the germline V gene are SEHNR and FQNEAQ (reference sequence). Here the CDR3 DNA reads TGTGCCAGCAGCCCCGGGACAGGGGAATCGAACACTGAAGCTTTCTTT. Protein: CASSPGTGESNTEAFF.

The genes are TRBV6-1 and TRBJ2-2, with 10 positions matching TRBD2. The CDR3 totals 15 residues. CDR1 is MNHNS, CDR2 SASEGT, per germline. V dropped 8 bases and J dropped 3; count of bases not matched to a gene: 6. The CDR3: CASRRTSGHTGELFF. As DNA, the CDR3 is TGTGCCAGCCGACGGACTAGCGGACACACCGGGGAGCTGTTTTTT.

In this sample, this clone turned up once. This chain links TRBV28 with TRBJ2-7, with D possibly TRBD1 on 6 matching bases. Germline lookup yields CDR1 MDHEN and CDR2 SYDVKM. The CDR3 is 13 residues long. Trimming removed 6 bases at V and 5 bases at J, with 14 bases between. For the CDR3, the DNA is TGTGCCAGCAGAACAGGGTGGGCCCACGAGCAGTACTTC. Translation gives CASRTGWAHEQYF.

The CDR3 loop reads CASSPVAGGDYEQYF. CDR3 sequence (DNA): TGTGCCAGCTCACCAGTAGCGGGAGGGGACTACGAGCAGTACTTC. The rearrangement uses TRBV18 and TRBJ2-7; 11 bases agree with TRBD2. Germline lookup yields CDR1 KGHSH and CDR2 LQKENI. This CDR3 is 15 amino acids long. V lost 2 bases, J lost 3 bases, and 3 bases stayed unmatched. Using reference TRBV18 and TRBJ2-7 for the parts outside the CDR3, the full variable domain is NAGVMQNPRHLVRRRGQEARLRCSPMKGHSHVYWYRQLPEEGLKFMVYLQKENIIDESGMPKERFSAEFPKEGPSILRIQQVVRGDSAAYFCASSPVAGGDYEQYFGPGTRLTVT.

V usage is TRBV18 and J usage is TRBJ2-5; tentative D call: TRBD2 (5 bases). This CDR3 comprises 14 residues. Trimming removed 2 bases at V and 5 bases at J, with 12 bases between. Germline CDR1 reads KGHSH; CDR2 reads LQKENI. The CDR3 region is CASSPKDSFETQYF. The DNA of the CDR3 is TGTGCCAGCTCACCAAAGGACTCCTTTGAGACCCAGTACTTC.

The chain combines TRBV10-2 with TRBJ2-3, with D tentatively TRBD2 (5 bases). Germline V gene lookup returns CDR1 WSHSY and CDR2 SAAADI. The CDR3 runs 14 residues. The germline V and J ends were trimmed by 6 bases and 1 base, with 11 bases remaining between them. CDR3 DNA: TGCGCCAGCAGGGATTTGGGAGGCACAGATACGCAGTATTTT. It specifies CASRDLGGTDTQYF.

The V gene is TRBV6-6, the J gene TRBJ1-2; D is possibly TRBD1 (6 bases). V lost 4 bases and J lost 2, with 8 bases in between. The germline V gene encodes CDR1 MNHNY and CDR2 SVGAGI (reference sequence). The CDR3 is 13 amino acids. The CDR3 region is CASSLQGNYGYTF. The CDR3 DNA sequence: TGTGCCAGCAGTTTACAGGGCAACTATGGCTACACCTTC.

The CDR3 DNA sequence: TGTGCCAGCAGCTTATACACCTCCTACGAGCAGTACTTC. It encodes CASSLYTSYEQYF. The chain uses TRBV11-1 and TRBJ2-7, with D unresolved. The germline V gene encodes CDR1 SGHAT and CDR2 FQDESV (reference sequence). CDR3 length: 13 amino acids. Trimming shortened V by 2 bases and J by 0 bases, and 5 bases separated the two germline ends.

The chain recombines TRBV5-1 with TRBJ1-6, with unresolved D. The CDR3 is 15 residues long. Germline CDR1 SGHRS, CDR2 YFSETQ. Trimming took 1 base from V and 10 from J, leaving 15 bases between them. In nucleotides, the CDR3 is TGCGCCAGCAGCTTGCCCCTGCGCGGGGAGTCACCCCTCCACTTT. This codes for CASSLPLRGESPLHF.

The chain couples TRBV6-5 to TRBJ1-2; 7 nucleotides agree with TRBD1. V shed 0 bases, J shed 8 bases, and the junction held 6 bases outside the gene matches. This CDR3 comprises 14 residues. In germline, CDR1 is MNHEY, CDR2 SVGAGI. The CDR3 sequence: CASSYSRQGKGYTF. The CDR3 DNA sequence: TGTGCCAGCAGTTACTCGAGACAGGGCAAAGGCTACACCTTC.

The rearrangement links TRBV7-9 to TRBJ1-1; D remains unclear. Trimming stripped 8 bases from V and 1 base from J, with 5 bases between. The CDR3 consists of 11 residues. Germline CDR1 and CDR2: SEHNR and FQNEAQ (reference sequence). CDR3 nucleotide sequence: TGTGCCAGCTTCGGGAACACTGAAGCTTTCTTT. This codes for CASFGNTEAFF.

The V gene is TRBV7-9, the J gene TRBJ1-1, with D tentatively TRBD1 (6 bases). This CDR3 is 15 amino acids long. CDR1 and CDR2 (germline): SEHNR, FQNEAQ (reference sequence). Deletions cut 6 bases from V and 1 base from J, with 15 bases between. The CDR3 sequence: CASRTYTGPNTEAFF. In DNA, the CDR3 is TGTGCCAGCAGGACCTATACAGGGCCGAACACTGAAGCTTTCTTT. The full variable domain, completed using reference TRBV7-9 and TRBJ1-1, is DTGVSQNPRHKITKRGQNVTFRCDPISEHNRLYWYRQTLGQGPEFLTYFQNEAQLEKSRLLSDRFSAERPKGSFSTLEIQRTEQGDSAMYLCASRTYTGPNTEAFFGQGTRLTVV.

This rearrangement joins TRBV4-3 to TRBJ2-4; no clear D. The germline V gene encodes CDR1 LGHNA and CDR2 YSLEER. The germline V and J ends were trimmed by 0 bases and 7 bases, with 10 bases remaining between them. This CDR3 is 14 amino acids long. In nucleotides, the CDR3 is TGCGCCAGCAGCCAAGATTTAGGGTCGAACATTCAGTACTTC. Its protein product is CASSQDLGSNIQYF.

The chain combines TRBV5-1 with TRBJ1-2; D might be TRBD1 (5 bases). The V end was cut by 5 bases, the J end by 0 bases, with 14 bases between. This CDR3 has 15 amino acids. CDR1 and CDR2 (germline): SGHRS, YFSETQ. CDR3 sequence reads: CASRGGPTANYGYTF. DNA of the CDR3: TGCGCCAGCAGGGGTGGGCCGACAGCTAACTATGGCTACACCTTC.

The gene calls are TRBV6-1 and TRBJ1-2; 7 bases align to TRBD1. Germline lookup yields CDR1 MNHNS and CDR2 SASEGT. The V gene end was trimmed by 7 bases and the J gene end by 7 bases; junction bases not matched to a gene: 6. The CDR3 runs 12 residues. The CDR3 DNA reads as TGTGCCAGCACAGGGACAGCGGGTGGCTACACCTTC. It codes for CASTGTAGGYTF.

V gene TRBV7-6 combines with J gene TRBJ2-6; tentative D call: TRBD1 (5 bases). Germline CDR1 and CDR2: SGHVS and FNYEAQ. V lost 5 bases to trimming and J lost 0 bases, with 11 bases between them. CDR3 length: 16 residues. CDR3 amino acids: CASSRQGPSGANVLTF. The CDR3 DNA reads as TGTGCCAGCAGCCGGCAGGGTCCCTCTGGGGCCAACGTCCTGACTTTC.

The chain recombines TRBV9 with TRBJ2-1, with D unclear. CDR1 SGDLS and CDR2 YYNGEE come from the germline V gene. V was pared by 2 bases and J by 5 bases, with 14 bases between. The CDR3 runs 15 residues. CDR3 sequence (DNA): TGTGCCAGCAGCGTCGACCTTTTTTCGCACAATGAGCAGTTCTTC. Translated: CASSVDLFSHNEQFF. The complete variable domain, with remaining parts taken from reference TRBV9 and TRBJ2-1, reads DSGVTQTPKHLITATGQRVTLRCSPRSGDLSVYWYQQSLDQGLQFLIQYYNGEERAKGNILERFSAQQFPDLHSELNLSSLELGDSALYFCASSVDLFSHNEQFFGPGTRLTVL.

This clone was found many times. The chain has TRBV4-3 and TRBJ1-2; D call uncertain. The germline V and J ends were trimmed by 2 bases and 4 bases, with 14 bases remaining between them. CDR1 and CDR2 (germline): LGHNA, YSLEER. The CDR3 runs to 15 residues. This chain's CDR3 is CASSQPSGAGYGYTF. CDR3 nucleotides: TGCGCCAGCAGCCAACCCTCGGGAGCGGGCTATGGCTACACCTTC.

CDR3 sequence: CASRAGGMNTGELFF. DNA for the CDR3: TGTGCCAGCAGAGCAGGGGGCATGAACACCGGGGAGCTGTTTTTT. The V call is TRBV28, the J call TRBJ2-2; 8 bases line up with TRBD1. Germline CDR1 MDHEN, CDR2 SYDVKM. This CDR3 contains 15 residues. The trim removed 6 bases at V and 1 base at J, leaving 4 bases unmatched.

The chain couples TRBV7-2 to TRBJ2-2; a possible D gene is TRBD1 (5 bases). V lost 3 bases, J lost 5 bases, and 13 bases lay in between. This CDR3 has 15 residues. Germline V gene lookup returns CDR1 SGHTA and CDR2 FQGNSA. Here the CDR3 reads CASSFQGVGTGELFF. The CDR3 DNA reads as TGTGCCAGCAGCTTCCAAGGGGTGGGGACCGGGGAGCTGTTTTTT.

V is TRBV6-5 and J is TRBJ1-4; TRBD1 matches at 9 bases. The CDR3 runs 15 residues. With 6 bases clipped from V and 5 bases from J, the junction kept 7 bases outside the gene matches. Germline CDR1 is MNHEY and CDR2 is SVGAGI. The chain's CDR3 is CASSDTGGTNEKLFF. CDR3 DNA: TGTGCCAGCAGCGACACAGGGGGCACAAATGAAAAACTGTTTTTT.

This rearrangement joins TRBV4-3 to TRBJ2-7; TRBD2 matches 10 bases. V lost 6 bases, J lost 1 base, and 6 bases stayed unmatched. CDR1 and CDR2 from the germline V gene are LGHNA and YSLEER. There are 15 residues in the CDR3. The CDR3 reads CASRKELAGSYEQYF. The CDR3 DNA follows: TGCGCCAGCAGAAAGGAACTAGCGGGGTCCTACGAGCAGTACTTC.